Sequencing of this T cell receptor beta chain was carried out in a study of T cell clones after liver transplantation. Regarding the study as a whole: Small, mixed patient groups and varying post-transplant times limit these conclusions.

About this clone itself: Its antigen is unidentified.

Proliferating CFSE-low MLR cells were sequenced to define alloreactive TCRbeta sequences. Pre-transplant recipient cells responded to graft donor PBMCs, splenocytes, lymph-node cells, or third-party PBMCs. Trimming cost V 5 bases and J 5 bases, with 22 bases left between them. The CDR3 extends over 18 amino acids. Germline-derived CDR1 and CDR2 are LGHNT and FRNRAP. TCRdb's copy holds only in-frame clones and misses some; the assay was immunoSEQ multiplex PCR. The sample consists of some 200 clones, around 51% of them appearing once. This chain links TRBV12-5 with TRBJ2-6; D may be TRBD1 (5 bases). The specimen was CD8+ T cells from cultured PBMCs. The TCR was taken from a human patient who received a liver transplant. The graft donor may have contributed some T cells. Here the CDR3 DNA reads TGTGCTAGTGGTAGCACAGATGCAGGACAAAGTCGGGCCAACGTCCTGACTTTC. It is translated as CASGSTDAGQSRANVLTF.